This note documents a single T cell receptor beta chain sequence. Its antigen is still unknown. This specimen comes from a study of cytomegalovirus exposure and HLA in healthy donors. PCR involved 60 Vbeta and 13 Jbeta primers. Libraries were prepared by immunoSEQ multiplex PCR; TCRdb keeps only in-frame clonotypes and omits some of them. Of under 200,000 clones listed, roughly 80% are singletons. Study-level points and caveats: Cytomegalovirus association was assigned to some 160 TCR beta chains. Accurate predictions that matched the HLA-A and HLA-B alleles of most subjects were reportedly made from TCR beta sequences.

Sequencing was performed on PBMCs. This clonotype was obtained from a woman between 45 and 65 years old in good health and CMV-seronegative.

Here the CDR3 DNA reads TGTGCCAGCAGCTTAGCGCTCGCCACTAGCGGGAGGTACGAGCAGTACTTC. Translation gives CASSLALATSGRYEQYF. The V call is TRBV7-9, the J call TRBJ2-7; 12 bases match TRBD2. Losses at the gene ends were 0 bases for V and 4 bases for J; bases not matched to a gene: 7. CDR1 and CDR2 from the germline V gene are SEHNR and FQNEAQ (reference sequence). The CDR3 consists of 17 residues.